The 10 T cell receptor beta chains in this list originate from one sample, sequenced in a study of T-cell reconstitution after alpha-beta-depleted transplantation in children. TCRbeta library preparation incorporated unique molecular identifiers. TCRdb reanalysed the PCR reads using MiXCR and keeps one entry per CDR3 protein. The data contain roughly 200,000 distinct CDR3 sequences, approximately 8.4% of them singletons. The input for sequencing was PBMCs, mostly from graft donor cells, taken 360 days after TCRalphabeta/CD19-depleted stem cell transplant. Receptor source: a male patient aged 2 to 10 who had a stem cell transplant for acute myeloid leukemia, so the T cells may come from the graft donor.

This clonotype came up a few times. This chain connects TRBV7-2 to TRBJ1-3; tentative D call: TRBD1 (6 bases). The germline CDR1 and CDR2 sequences are SGHTA and FQGNSA. V was trimmed by 2 bases and J by 1 base, leaving 12 bases between them. CDR3 length: 16 amino acids. DNA of the CDR3: TGTGCCAGCAGCTTATGGGGGCGTTGGTCTGGAAACACCATATATTTT. Translating it yields CASSLWGRWSGNTIYF.

This clonotype was seen at least ten times. The chain combines TRBV4-3 with TRBJ2-7; D is ambiguous. V was cut by 5 bases and J by 3 bases, with 14 bases left in between. This CDR3 is built from 14 residues. Per germline, CDR1 LGHNA and CDR2 YSLEER. The CDR3: CASSSRLPHYEQYF. CDR3 bases: TGCGCCAGCAGCTCTCGGTTACCCCACTACGAGCAGTACTTC.

This clonotype has a handful of counts. V usage is TRBV7-2 and J usage is TRBJ2-5; D perhaps matches TRBD2 (5 bases). The germline gives CDR1 SGHTA, CDR2 FQGNSA. The germline V and J ends were trimmed by 5 bases and 1 base, with 11 bases remaining between them. This CDR3 is built from 14 residues. This CDR3 reads CASSAGLPQETQYF. The CDR3, as DNA: TGTGCCAGCAGCGCCGGACTCCCCCAAGAGACCCAGTACTTC.

This clonotype was counted only a few times. This chain joins TRBV7-2 and TRBJ1-1; D is possibly TRBD1 (6 bases). This CDR3 spans 12 amino acids. The germline CDR1 and CDR2 sequences are SGHTA and FQGNSA. Deletions cut 11 bases from V and 7 bases from J, with 17 bases between. CDR3 sequence: CADRGGTIEAFF. In DNA form, the CDR3 reads TGTGCCGACAGAGGGGGGACCATTGAAGCTTTCTTT.

The chain is built from TRBV12-3 or TRBV12-4 and TRBJ2-1; 8 nucleotides align to TRBD2. The CDR3 length is 15 residues. Trimming removed 6 bases from V and 8 bases from J; junction bases left unmatched: 12. The DNA of the CDR3 is TGTGCCAGCAGACCCTCCGGACTAGCTTCGTATGAGCAGTTCTTC. It translates to CASRPSGLASYEQFF.

This clonotype came up many times. V and J are TRBV6-1 and TRBJ1-6, with D perhaps matching TRBD1 (6 bases). Germline-derived CDR1 and CDR2 are MNHNS and SASEGT. The CDR3 loop spans 14 amino acids. V shed 3 bases and J shed 10 bases, with 13 bases lying between them. CDR3 in DNA: TGTGCCAGCAGTGACCGAGGGGGGCTATCACCCCTCCACTTT. Its protein is CASSDRGGLSPLHF.

This clonotype was counted many times. The chain has TRBV29-1 and TRBJ1-4; D might be TRBD1 (5 bases). The CDR3 spans 12 residues. Per the germline V gene, CDR1 is SQVTM and CDR2 is ANQGSEA. V gave up 7 bases and J gave up 8 bases, with 14 bases separating them. The CDR3 DNA sequence: TGCAGCGCCATGACAGCACTCGAAAAACTGTTTTTT. Translated: CSAMTALEKLFF.

The gene calls are TRBV7-8 and TRBJ2-2; no clear D gene. Germline CDR1 SGHVS, CDR2 FQNEAQ. The CDR3 is 14 residues long. V dropped 5 bases and J dropped 0 bases, with 7 bases sitting between them. CDR3 amino acids: CASSPLSNTGELFF. The CDR3 DNA reads as TGTGCCAGCAGCCCGCTTTCGAACACCGGGGAGCTGTTTTTT.

This clonotype was seen a handful of times. The rearrangement links TRBV30 to TRBJ1-4; D is possibly TRBD1 (6 bases). Germline-derived CDR1 and CDR2 are GTSNPN and SVGIG (reference sequence). There are 13 residues in the CDR3. The V end was cut by 4 bases, the J end by 3 bases, with 9 bases between. CDR3 coding DNA: TGTGCCTGGAACCAGGGGTCTAATGAAAAACTGTTTTTT. Translating gives CAWNQGSNEKLFF.

This clonotype was seen ten or more times. The rearrangement uses TRBV6-5 and TRBJ2-3; D is undetermined. The V gene's germline CDR1 is MNHEY and CDR2 SVGAGI. Trimming pared 0 bases from V and 1 base from J, leaving 11 bases between. The CDR3 covers 16 residues. CDR3 sequence (DNA): TGTGCCAGCAGTTACTCGGCCGGAGTCGGCACAGATACGCAGTATTTT. Translating gives CASSYSAGVGTDTQYF.